Each of the 23 T cell receptor beta chains below was sequenced from the same sample in a study of CD8 T cells in Susac syndrome. The RNA input was roughly 0.45 to 1 ug, and it was reverse transcribed with random hexamers. TCRdb reanalysed the immunoSEQ multiplex PCR reads using MiXCR and keeps one entry per CDR3 protein. The sample has some 70,000 distinct CDR3 sequences, just under 95% seen once. Sequencing used CD8+ T cells from PBMCs. All receptors derive from a human donor with multiple sclerosis.

The chain has TRBV19 and TRBJ1-3; 9 nucleotides line up with TRBD1. This CDR3 has 16 residues. Germline V lookup: CDR1 LNHDA, CDR2 SQIVND (reference sequence). V was clipped by 8 bases and J by 1 base; unmatched bases: 9. DNA of the CDR3: TGTGCCAGTTGCCACCTGGGACAGGGTTCTGGAAACACCATATATTTT. Translating gives CASCHLGQGSGNTIYF.

V is TRBV3-1 and J is TRBJ1-1, with D unresolved. The germline gives CDR1 LGHDT, CDR2 YNNKEL (reference sequence). V was cut by 0 bases and J by 10 bases, with 12 bases left in between. There are 13 residues in the CDR3. Here the CDR3 reads CASSQDEGPGAFF. In nucleotides, the CDR3 is TGTGCCAGCAGCCAAGACGAGGGCCCTGGAGCTTTCTTT.

Here the CDR3 reads CASSEDSSNQPQHF. The CDR3 bases are TGTGCCAGCAGCGAAGACAGCTCCAATCAGCCCCAGCATTTT. The chain joins TRBV9 to TRBJ1-5, with D possibly being TRBD1 (5 bases). Looked up from germline, CDR1 is SGDLS and CDR2 is YYNGEE. The CDR3 contains 14 residues. The ends were cut back, 3 bases at V and 3 bases at J, with 10 bases in the middle. The variable domain in full, completed from reference TRBV9 and TRBJ1-5, reads DSGVTQTPKHLITATGQRVTLRCSPRSGDLSVYWYQQSLDQGLQFLIQYYNGEERAKGNILERFSAQQFPDLHSELNLSSLELGDSALYFCASSEDSSNQPQHFGDGTRLSIL.

This chain joins TRBV12-3 or TRBV12-4 and TRBJ2-5; no clear D. V was pared by 4 bases and J by 0 bases, with 9 bases between. The CDR3 runs 14 residues. CDR3 region: CASSYQWYQETQYF. CDR3 DNA sequence: TGTGCCAGCAGTTATCAGTGGTACCAAGAGACCCAGTACTTC.

This rearrangement joins TRBV19 to TRBJ1-5; D gene uncertain. The CDR3 totals 15 residues. V was pared by 4 bases and J by 9 bases, with 19 bases between. Germline assignment: CDR1 LNHDA and CDR2 SQIVND (reference sequence). The CDR3 protein is CASSNVMGPNTPQHF. CDR3 nucleotide sequence: TGTGCCAGTAGTAATGTAATGGGTCCGAATACGCCCCAGCATTTT.

This chain links TRBV29-1 with TRBJ2-7, with 9 bases matching TRBD1. V was clipped by 2 bases and J by 5 bases; unmatched bases: 7. The CDR3 contains 14 residues. Germline V lookup: CDR1 SQVTM, CDR2 ANQGSEA. CDR3 coding DNA: TGCAGCGTTGAATTGGGACAGGGCTATAACGAGCAGTACTTC. Encoded protein: CSVELGQGYNEQYF.

This chain uses TRBV20-1 with TRBJ1-5; 8 bases are a match to TRBD1. CDR1 DFQATT and CDR2 SNEGSKA come from the germline V gene (reference sequence). The CDR3 spans 16 residues. V shed 2 bases, J shed 4 bases, and the junction held 10 bases outside the gene matches. This CDR3 is CSARMGQDRANQPQHF. The CDR3, as DNA: TGCAGTGCTAGAATGGGACAGGACAGGGCAAATCAGCCCCAGCATTTT.

CDR3 loop: CATSRDPNTEAFF. CDR3 DNA sequence: TGTGCCACCAGCAGAGATCCGAACACTGAAGCTTTCTTT. This rearrangement joins TRBV15 to TRBJ1-1; D uncertain. CDR1 and CDR2 (germline): LNHNV, YYDKDF (reference sequence). The CDR3 consists of 13 residues. V dropped 0 bases and J dropped 1 base, with 3 bases sitting between them.

The chain employs TRBV7-9 and TRBJ2-3; 10 nucleotides line up with TRBD2. Germline V gene data show CDR1 as SEHNR and CDR2 as FQNEAQ (reference sequence). The CDR3 consists of 18 residues. Germline trimming cut 7 bases from V and 6 bases from J; bases unmatched to any gene: 19. For the CDR3, the DNA is TGTGCCAGCACCTGGGGTATAGCGGGGGGTTCAGGAGCGGATACGCAGTATTTT. Its protein product is CASTWGIAGGSGADTQYF. Together with reference TRBV7-9 and TRBJ2-3, the CDR3 gives the full variable domain: DTGVSQNPRHKITKRGQNVTFRCDPISEHNRLYWYRQTLGQGPEFLTYFQNEAQLEKSRLLSDRFSAERPKGSFSTLEIQRTEQGDSAMYLCASTWGIAGGSGADTQYFGPGTRLTVL.

The gene calls are TRBV20-1 and TRBJ1-3; 7 bases are shared with TRBD1. V trimming: 3 bases; J trimming: 2 bases; junction bases outside the gene matches: 4. Germline CDR1 reads DFQATT; CDR2 reads SNEGSKA (reference sequence). The CDR3 has 14 amino acids. The CDR3 DNA sequence: TGCAGTGCTAGGCCCGGGACAGCTGGAAACACCATATATTTT. It specifies CSARPGTAGNTIYF.

This rearrangement joins TRBV9 to TRBJ2-4, with 8 bases fitting TRBD1. The CDR3 totals 14 residues. J gave up 5 bases and V 3 bases, and 4 bases lay outside the gene matches. CDR1 and CDR2 (germline): SGDLS, YYNGEE. CDR3 sequence reads: CASSATGDQNIQYF. CDR3 bases: TGTGCCAGCAGCGCGACAGGGGACCAAAACATTCAGTACTTC. Together with reference TRBV9 and TRBJ2-4, the CDR3 gives the full variable domain: DSGVTQTPKHLITATGQRVTLRCSPRSGDLSVYWYQQSLDQGLQFLIQYYNGEERAKGNILERFSAQQFPDLHSELNLSSLELGDSALYFCASSATGDQNIQYFGAGTRLSVL.

CDR3 loop: CASSFSEWAATEAFF. The CDR3, as DNA: TGTGCCAGCAGTTTCTCGGAATGGGCAGCCACTGAAGCTTTCTTT. This chain links TRBV12-3 or TRBV12-4 with TRBJ1-1; D unresolved. The CDR3 consists of 15 residues. V was pared by 3 bases and J by 4 bases, with 15 bases between.

This rearrangement joins TRBV7-9 to TRBJ2-3; D unresolved. Trimming shortened V by 4 bases and J by 5 bases, and 10 bases separated the two germline ends. The germline V gene encodes CDR1 SEHNR and CDR2 FQNEAQ (reference sequence). The CDR3 sequence is 13 residues long. The CDR3 DNA sequence: TGTGCCAGCAGCTATGGACGGGTAGATACGCAGTATTTT. The encoded protein is CASSYGRVDTQYF.

The chain recombines TRBV9 with TRBJ1-3, with D unresolved. CDR3 length: 11 amino acids. Looked up from germline, CDR1 is SGDLS and CDR2 is YYNGEE. Trimming removed 2 bases at V and 4 bases at J, with 1 base between. CDR3 amino acids: CASSVGNTIYF. The CDR3 DNA follows: TGTGCCAGCAGCGTCGGAAACACCATATATTTT.

The V and J genes are TRBV12-3 or TRBV12-4 and TRBJ1-1; D unclear. This CDR3 region has 12 residues. The V and J ends lost 2 bases and 11 bases respectively, with 12 bases between them. The CDR3 spells CASSLSLWYAFF. The CDR3 coding sequence is TGTGCCAGCAGTTTATCTCTATGGTATGCTTTCTTT.

The J gene is TRBJ1-1, the V gene TRBV6-2 or TRBV6-3, with D possibly TRBD1 on 6 matching bases. This CDR3 has 13 amino acids. In germline, CDR1 is MNHEY, CDR2 SVGEGT. Trimming removed 6 bases at V and 4 bases at J, with 12 bases between. The CDR3 here is CASSRNRATEAFF. The CDR3 DNA follows: TGTGCCAGCAGCCGGAACAGGGCCACTGAAGCTTTCTTT.

This chain joins TRBV9 and TRBJ2-7; D might be TRBD2 (6 bases). Germline assignment: CDR1 SGDLS and CDR2 YYNGEE. The CDR3 loop spans 14 amino acids. The ends were cut back, 0 bases at V and 5 bases at J, with 12 bases in the middle. The CDR3 region has the DNA TGTGCCAGCAGCGTAGGAGGCAGGGAGGACGAGCAGTACTTC. It yields the protein CASSVGGREDEQYF.

This sequence joins TRBV4-1 and TRBJ2-3; 9 bases line up with TRBD2. The germline gives CDR1 MGHRA, CDR2 YSYEKL. The CDR3 is made up of 15 amino acids. V shed 1 base and J 5 bases; nucleotides not matched to a gene: 4. CDR3 loop: CASSQGLAAGDTQYF. Written as DNA, the CDR3 is TGCGCCAGCAGCCAAGGACTAGCGGCGGGAGATACGCAGTATTTT.

This clonotype was observed a single time. The chain is built from TRBV28 and TRBJ1-5; 8 bases match TRBD1. Germline V gene data show CDR1 as MDHEN and CDR2 as SYDVKM. After removal of 6 bases from V and 6 bases from J, the junction contained 7 bases not matched to a gene. CDR3 length: 14 residues. CDR3: CASRMTGESQPQHF. The DNA for the CDR3 is TGTGCCAGCAGAATGACAGGGGAAAGTCAGCCCCAGCATTTT.

The chain couples TRBV4-1 to TRBJ2-7; D gene unclear. This CDR3 is 16 amino acids long. Germline CDR1 and CDR2: MGHRA and YSYEKL. Trimming removed 0 bases from V and 4 bases from J, with 16 bases in between. The CDR3, as DNA: TGCGCCAGCAGCCAAGATTCGGGTTTGGATGGATACGAGCAGTACTTC. It translates to CASSQDSGLDGYEQYF.

The chain uses TRBV15 and TRBJ2-5; D unclear. With 1 base removed from V and 2 bases from J, the gap between germline ends came to 5 bases. The V gene's germline CDR1 is LNHNV and CDR2 YYDKDF (reference sequence). This CDR3 is 13 amino acids long. In DNA form, the CDR3 reads TGTGCCACCAGCAGAGGGGCGCAAGAGACCCAGTACTTC. Translated: CATSRGAQETQYF.

V gene TRBV29-1 combines with J gene TRBJ2-5, with D possibly TRBD2 on 7 matching bases. Germline lookup yields CDR1 SQVTM and CDR2 ANQGSEA. The length of the CDR3 is 12 residues. Trimming left V 5 bases short and J 9 bases short, with 16 bases between. In nucleotides, the CDR3 is TGCAGCGTTCCCGTGGGGGGGGCGGCCCAGTACTTC. It encodes CSVPVGGAAQYF.

The gene calls are TRBV27 and TRBJ2-2; the D is unclear. The length of the CDR3 is 12 residues. V lost 3 bases to trimming and J lost 4 bases, with 3 bases between them. Germline CDR1 and CDR2: MNHEY and SMNVEV (reference sequence). The CDR3 spells CASSFGTGELFF. As DNA, the CDR3 is TGTGCCAGCAGTTTTGGCACCGGGGAGCTGTTTTTT.